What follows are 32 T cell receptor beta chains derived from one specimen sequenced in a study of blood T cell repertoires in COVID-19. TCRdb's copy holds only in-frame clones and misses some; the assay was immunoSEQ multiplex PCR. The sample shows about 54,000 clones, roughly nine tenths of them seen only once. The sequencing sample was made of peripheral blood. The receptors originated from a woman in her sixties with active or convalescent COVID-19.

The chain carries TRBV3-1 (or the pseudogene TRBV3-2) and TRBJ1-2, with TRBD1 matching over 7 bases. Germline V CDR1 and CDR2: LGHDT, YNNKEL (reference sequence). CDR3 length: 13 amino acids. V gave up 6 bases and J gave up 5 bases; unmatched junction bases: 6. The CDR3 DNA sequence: TGTGCCAGCAGTTTCACAGGGGAATATGGCTACACCTTC. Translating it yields CASSFTGEYGYTF.

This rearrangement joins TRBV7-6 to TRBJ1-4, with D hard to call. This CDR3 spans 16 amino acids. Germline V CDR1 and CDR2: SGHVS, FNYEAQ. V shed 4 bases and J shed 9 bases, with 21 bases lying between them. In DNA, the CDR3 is TGTGCCAGCAGCTCCCCTAGCGAGGGAGGAAGGAAAAAACTGTTTTTT. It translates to CASSSPSEGGRKKLFF.

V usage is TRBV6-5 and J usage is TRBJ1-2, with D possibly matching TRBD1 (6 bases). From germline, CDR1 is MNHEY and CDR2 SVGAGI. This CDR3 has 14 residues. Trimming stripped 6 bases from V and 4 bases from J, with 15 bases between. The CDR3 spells CASRKQGGFYGYTF. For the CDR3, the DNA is TGTGCCAGCAGAAAACAGGGAGGGTTCTATGGCTACACCTTC.

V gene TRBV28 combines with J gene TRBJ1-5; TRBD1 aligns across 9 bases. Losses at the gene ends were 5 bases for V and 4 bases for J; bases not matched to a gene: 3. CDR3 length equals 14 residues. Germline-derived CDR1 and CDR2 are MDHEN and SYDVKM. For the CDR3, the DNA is TGTGCCAGCAGTACAGGGGGCGAGAATCAGCCCCAGCATTTT. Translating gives CASSTGGENQPQHF. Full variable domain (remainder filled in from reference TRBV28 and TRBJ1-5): DVKVTQSSRYLVKRTGEKVFLECVQDMDHENMFWYRQDPGLGLRLIYFSYDVKMKEKGDIPEGYSVSREKKERFSLILESASTNQTSMYLCASSTGGENQPQHFGDGTRLSIL.

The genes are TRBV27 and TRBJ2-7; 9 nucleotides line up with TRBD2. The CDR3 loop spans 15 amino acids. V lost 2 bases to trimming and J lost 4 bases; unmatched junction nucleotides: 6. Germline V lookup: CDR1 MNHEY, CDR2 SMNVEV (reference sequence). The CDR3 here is CASSLAGGRTYEQYF. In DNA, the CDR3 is TGTGCCAGCAGTTTAGCGGGAGGGCGTACGTACGAGCAGTACTTC.

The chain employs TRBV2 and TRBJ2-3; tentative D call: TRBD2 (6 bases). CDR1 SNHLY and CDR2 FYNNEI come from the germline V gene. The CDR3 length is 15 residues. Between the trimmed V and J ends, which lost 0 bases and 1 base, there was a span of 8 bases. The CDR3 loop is CASSEAWGGTDTQYF. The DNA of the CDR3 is TGTGCCAGCAGTGAAGCGTGGGGGGGCACAGATACGCAGTATTTT.

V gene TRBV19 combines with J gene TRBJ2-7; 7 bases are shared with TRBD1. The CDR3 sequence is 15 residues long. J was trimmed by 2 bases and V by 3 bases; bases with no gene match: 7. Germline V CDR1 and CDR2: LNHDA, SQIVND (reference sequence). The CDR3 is CASSIRGTAAYEQYF. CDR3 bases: TGTGCCAGTAGTATTCGAGGGACAGCTGCCTACGAGCAGTACTTC. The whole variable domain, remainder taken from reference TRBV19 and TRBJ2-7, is DGGITQSPKYLFRKEGQNVTLSCEQNLNHDAMYWYRQDPGQGLRLIYYSQIVNDFQKGDIAEGYSVSREKKESFPLTVTSAQKNPTAFYLCASSIRGTAAYEQYFGPGTRLTVT.

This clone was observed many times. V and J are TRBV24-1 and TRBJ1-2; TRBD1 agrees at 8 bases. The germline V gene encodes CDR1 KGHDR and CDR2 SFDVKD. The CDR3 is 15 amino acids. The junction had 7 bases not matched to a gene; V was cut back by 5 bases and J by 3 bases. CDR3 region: CATSGAGGADYGYTF. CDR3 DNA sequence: TGTGCCACCAGTGGCGCAGGGGGCGCTGACTATGGCTACACCTTC.

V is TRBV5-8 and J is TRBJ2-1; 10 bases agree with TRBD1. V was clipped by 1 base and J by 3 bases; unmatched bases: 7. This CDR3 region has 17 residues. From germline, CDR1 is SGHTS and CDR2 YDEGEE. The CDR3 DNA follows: TGTGCCAGCAGCTTGAATTGGCGGGACAGGGGCTACAATGAGCAGTTCTTC. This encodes CASSLNWRDRGYNEQFF. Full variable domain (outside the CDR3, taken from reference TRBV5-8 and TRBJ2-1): EAGVTQSPTHLIKTRGQQATLRCSPISGHTSVYWYQQALGLGLQFLLWYDEGEERNRGNFPPRFSGRQFPNYSSELNVNALELEDSALYLCASSLNWRDRGYNEQFFGPGTRLTVL.

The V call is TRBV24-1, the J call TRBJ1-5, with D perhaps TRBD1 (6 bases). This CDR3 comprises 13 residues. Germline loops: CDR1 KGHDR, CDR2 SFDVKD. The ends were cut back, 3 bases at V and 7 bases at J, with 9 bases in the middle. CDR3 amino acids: CATSDGTNQPQHF. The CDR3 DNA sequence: TGTGCCACCAGTGATGGGACAAACCAGCCCCAGCATTTT.

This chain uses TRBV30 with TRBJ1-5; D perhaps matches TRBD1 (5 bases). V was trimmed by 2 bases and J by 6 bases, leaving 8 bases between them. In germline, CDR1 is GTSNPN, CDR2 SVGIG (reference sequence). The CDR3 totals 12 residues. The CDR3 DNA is TGTGCCTGGAGTATCGGGGGTCAGCCCCAGCATTTT. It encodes CAWSIGGQPQHF.

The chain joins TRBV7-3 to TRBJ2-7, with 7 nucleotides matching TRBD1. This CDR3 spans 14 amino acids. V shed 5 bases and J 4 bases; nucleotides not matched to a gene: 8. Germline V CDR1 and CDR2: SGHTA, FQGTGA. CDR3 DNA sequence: TGTGCCAGCAGCGCAGACCGGGACAGTTACGAGCAGTACTTC. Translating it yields CASSADRDSYEQYF.

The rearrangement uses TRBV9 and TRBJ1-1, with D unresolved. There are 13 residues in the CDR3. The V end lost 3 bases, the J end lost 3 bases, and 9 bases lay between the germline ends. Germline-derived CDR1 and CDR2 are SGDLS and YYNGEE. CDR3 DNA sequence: TGTGCCAGCAGCGCCCAGTTACACACTGAAGCTTTCTTT. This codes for CASSAQLHTEAFF.

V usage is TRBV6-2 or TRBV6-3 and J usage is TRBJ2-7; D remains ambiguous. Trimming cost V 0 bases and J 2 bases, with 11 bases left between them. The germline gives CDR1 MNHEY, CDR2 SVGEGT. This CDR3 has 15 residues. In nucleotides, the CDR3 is TGTGCCAGCAGTTACTCGATGGCGGTTGCCTACGAGCAGTACTTC. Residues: CASSYSMAVAYEQYF.

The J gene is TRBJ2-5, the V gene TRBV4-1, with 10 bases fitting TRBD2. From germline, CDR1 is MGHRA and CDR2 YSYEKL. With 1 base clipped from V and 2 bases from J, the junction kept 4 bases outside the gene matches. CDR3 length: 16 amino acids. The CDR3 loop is CASSQGKLAGQETQYF. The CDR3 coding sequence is TGCGCCAGCAGCCAAGGGAAACTAGCGGGGCAAGAGACCCAGTACTTC.

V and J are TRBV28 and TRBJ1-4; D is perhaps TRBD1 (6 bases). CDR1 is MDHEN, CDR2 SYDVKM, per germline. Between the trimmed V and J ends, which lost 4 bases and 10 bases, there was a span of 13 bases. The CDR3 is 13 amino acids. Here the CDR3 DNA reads TGTGCCAGCAGTTCCCACAGGGTTGGAAAACTGTTTTTT. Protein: CASSSHRVGKLFF.

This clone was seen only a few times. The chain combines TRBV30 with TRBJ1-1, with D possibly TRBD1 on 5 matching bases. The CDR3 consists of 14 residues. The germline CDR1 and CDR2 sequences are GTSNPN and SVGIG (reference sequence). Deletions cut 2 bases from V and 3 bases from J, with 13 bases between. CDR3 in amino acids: CAWSPRVRDTEAFF. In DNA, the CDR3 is TGTGCCTGGAGTCCCAGGGTCAGGGACACTGAAGCTTTCTTT.

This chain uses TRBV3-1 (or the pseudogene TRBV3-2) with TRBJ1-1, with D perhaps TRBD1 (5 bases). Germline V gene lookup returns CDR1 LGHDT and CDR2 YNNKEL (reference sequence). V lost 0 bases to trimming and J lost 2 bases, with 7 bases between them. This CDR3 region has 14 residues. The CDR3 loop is CASSQDRANTEAFF. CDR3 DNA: TGTGCCAGCAGCCAAGACAGGGCTAACACTGAAGCTTTCTTT.

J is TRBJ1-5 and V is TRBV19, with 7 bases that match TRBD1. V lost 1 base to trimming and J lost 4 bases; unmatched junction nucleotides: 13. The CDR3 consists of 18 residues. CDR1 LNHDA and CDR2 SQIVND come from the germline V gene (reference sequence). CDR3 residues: CASSIGPTGRFVNQPQHF. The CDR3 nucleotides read TGTGCCAGTAGTATAGGGCCGACAGGGCGTTTTGTGAATCAGCCCCAGCATTTT.

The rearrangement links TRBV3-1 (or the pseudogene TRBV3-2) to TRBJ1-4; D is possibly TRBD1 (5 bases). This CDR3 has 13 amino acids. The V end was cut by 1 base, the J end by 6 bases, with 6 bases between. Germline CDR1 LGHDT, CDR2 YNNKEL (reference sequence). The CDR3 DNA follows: TGTGCCAGCAGCCAAGGGGGCGATGAAAAACTGTTTTTT. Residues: CASSQGGDEKLFF.

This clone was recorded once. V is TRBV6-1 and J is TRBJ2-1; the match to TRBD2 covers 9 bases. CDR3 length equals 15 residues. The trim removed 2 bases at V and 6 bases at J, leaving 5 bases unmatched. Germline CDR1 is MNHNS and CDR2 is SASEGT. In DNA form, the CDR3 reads TGTGCCAGCAGTGAAAGAATTAGCGGGGGCAATGAGCAGTTCTTC. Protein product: CASSERISGGNEQFF.

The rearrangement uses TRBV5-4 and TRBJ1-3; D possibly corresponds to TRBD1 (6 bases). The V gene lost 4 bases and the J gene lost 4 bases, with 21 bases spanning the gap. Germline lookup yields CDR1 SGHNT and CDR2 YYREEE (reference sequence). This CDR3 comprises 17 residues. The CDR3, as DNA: TGTGCCAGCAGCCAAAGAGACCAGGGGCGCCCAGGAAACACCATATATTTT. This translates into CASSQRDQGRPGNTIYF.

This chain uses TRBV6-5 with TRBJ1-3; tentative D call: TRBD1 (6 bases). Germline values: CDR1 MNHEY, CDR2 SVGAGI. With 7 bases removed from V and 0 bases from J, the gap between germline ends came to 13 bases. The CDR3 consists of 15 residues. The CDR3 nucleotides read TGTGCCAGCACCTTACAGGGCTACTCTGGAAACACCATATATTTT. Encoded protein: CASTLQGYSGNTIYF.

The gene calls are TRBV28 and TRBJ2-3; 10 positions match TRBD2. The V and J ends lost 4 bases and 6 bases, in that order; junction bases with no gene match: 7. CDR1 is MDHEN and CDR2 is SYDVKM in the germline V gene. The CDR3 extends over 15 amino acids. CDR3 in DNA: TGTGCCAGCAGTTCCTTGGGACTAGCGCCGGATACGCAGTATTTT. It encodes CASSSLGLAPDTQYF.

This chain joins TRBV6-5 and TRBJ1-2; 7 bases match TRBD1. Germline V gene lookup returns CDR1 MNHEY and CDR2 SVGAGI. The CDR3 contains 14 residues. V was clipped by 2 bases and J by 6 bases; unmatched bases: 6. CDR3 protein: CASSYAGTGDGYTF. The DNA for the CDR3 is TGTGCCAGCAGTTACGCGGGCACAGGGGATGGCTACACCTTC.

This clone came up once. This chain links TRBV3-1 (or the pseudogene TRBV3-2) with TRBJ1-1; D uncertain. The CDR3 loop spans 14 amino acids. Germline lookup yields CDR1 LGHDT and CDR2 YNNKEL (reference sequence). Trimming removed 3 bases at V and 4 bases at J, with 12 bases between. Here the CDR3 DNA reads TGTGCCAGCAGCCAGCCTGAGGGTTCCACTGAAGCTTTCTTT. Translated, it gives CASSQPEGSTEAFF.

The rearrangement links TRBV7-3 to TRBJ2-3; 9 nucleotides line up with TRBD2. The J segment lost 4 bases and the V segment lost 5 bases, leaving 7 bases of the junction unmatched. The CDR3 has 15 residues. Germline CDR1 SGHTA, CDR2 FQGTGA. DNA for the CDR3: TGTGCCAGCAGCCCCGGGACTAGCAGCGCAGATACGCAGTATTTT. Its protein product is CASSPGTSSADTQYF.

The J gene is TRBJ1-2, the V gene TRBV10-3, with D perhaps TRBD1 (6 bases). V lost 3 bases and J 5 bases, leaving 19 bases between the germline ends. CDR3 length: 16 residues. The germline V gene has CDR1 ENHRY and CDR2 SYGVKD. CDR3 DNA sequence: TGTGCCATCAGTGATGCCCCTACAGGGAATCCGTATGGCTACACCTTC. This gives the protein CAISDAPTGNPYGYTF.

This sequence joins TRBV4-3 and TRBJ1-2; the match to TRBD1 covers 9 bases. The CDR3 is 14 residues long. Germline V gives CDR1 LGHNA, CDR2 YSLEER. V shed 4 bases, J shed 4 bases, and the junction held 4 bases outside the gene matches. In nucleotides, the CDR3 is TGCGCCAGCAGCCCGCAGACAGGGGGCTATGGCTACACCTTC. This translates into CASSPQTGGYGYTF.

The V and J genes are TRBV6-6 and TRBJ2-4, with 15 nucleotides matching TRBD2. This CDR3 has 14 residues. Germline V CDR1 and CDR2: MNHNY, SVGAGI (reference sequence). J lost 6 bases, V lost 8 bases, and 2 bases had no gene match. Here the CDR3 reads CASGTSGRLNIQYF. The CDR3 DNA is TGTGCCAGCGGGACTAGCGGGAGGTTAAACATTCAGTACTTC.

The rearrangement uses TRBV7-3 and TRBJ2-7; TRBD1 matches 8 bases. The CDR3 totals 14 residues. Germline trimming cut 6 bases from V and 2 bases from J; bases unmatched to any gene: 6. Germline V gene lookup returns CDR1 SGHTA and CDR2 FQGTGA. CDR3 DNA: TGTGCCAGCAGTCCAGGGGGCAACCCCTACGAGCAGTACTTC. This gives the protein CASSPGGNPYEQYF.

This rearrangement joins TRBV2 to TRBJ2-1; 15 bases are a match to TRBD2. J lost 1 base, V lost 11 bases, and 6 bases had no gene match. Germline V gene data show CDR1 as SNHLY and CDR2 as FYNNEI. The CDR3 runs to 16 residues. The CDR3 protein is CAAGLAGGPSYNEQFF. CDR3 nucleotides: TGTGCCGCAGGACTAGCGGGAGGGCCTTCCTACAATGAGCAGTTCTTC.